The entry below gives a single TCR beta chain sequence along with its context. Its specificity is unknown. These data come from a study of T cell responses to AZD1222 COVID-19 vaccine. The germline V gene encodes CDR1 LNHDA and CDR2 SQIVND (reference sequence). V was pared by 6 bases and J by 9 bases, with 9 bases between. The CDR3 consists of 12 residues. Findings and limits, study-wide: At baseline, seropositivity was found in only six AZD1222 recipients. Reportedly, nearly half of unique spike TCRs recognized epitopes outside B.1.351/B.1.1.7 mutations. Females outnumbered males among donors, who were mostly white British; clonal diversity was possibly underestimated. The study sampled repertoires only after the peak T cell response.

TCRdb's table, derived via immunoSEQ multiplex PCR, lists solely in-frame clones and lacks some. The sample records approximately 130,000 clones, roughly 93% being singletons. Sequences were derived from peripheral blood, sampled on day 0 of AZD1222 vaccination. The receptor was isolated from an adult in good health. The genes are TRBV19 and TRBJ1-6; D is unclear. Written as DNA, the CDR3 is TGTGCCAGTAGCGCCCCCGGTTCACCCCTCCACTTT. This translates into CASSAPGSPLHF.